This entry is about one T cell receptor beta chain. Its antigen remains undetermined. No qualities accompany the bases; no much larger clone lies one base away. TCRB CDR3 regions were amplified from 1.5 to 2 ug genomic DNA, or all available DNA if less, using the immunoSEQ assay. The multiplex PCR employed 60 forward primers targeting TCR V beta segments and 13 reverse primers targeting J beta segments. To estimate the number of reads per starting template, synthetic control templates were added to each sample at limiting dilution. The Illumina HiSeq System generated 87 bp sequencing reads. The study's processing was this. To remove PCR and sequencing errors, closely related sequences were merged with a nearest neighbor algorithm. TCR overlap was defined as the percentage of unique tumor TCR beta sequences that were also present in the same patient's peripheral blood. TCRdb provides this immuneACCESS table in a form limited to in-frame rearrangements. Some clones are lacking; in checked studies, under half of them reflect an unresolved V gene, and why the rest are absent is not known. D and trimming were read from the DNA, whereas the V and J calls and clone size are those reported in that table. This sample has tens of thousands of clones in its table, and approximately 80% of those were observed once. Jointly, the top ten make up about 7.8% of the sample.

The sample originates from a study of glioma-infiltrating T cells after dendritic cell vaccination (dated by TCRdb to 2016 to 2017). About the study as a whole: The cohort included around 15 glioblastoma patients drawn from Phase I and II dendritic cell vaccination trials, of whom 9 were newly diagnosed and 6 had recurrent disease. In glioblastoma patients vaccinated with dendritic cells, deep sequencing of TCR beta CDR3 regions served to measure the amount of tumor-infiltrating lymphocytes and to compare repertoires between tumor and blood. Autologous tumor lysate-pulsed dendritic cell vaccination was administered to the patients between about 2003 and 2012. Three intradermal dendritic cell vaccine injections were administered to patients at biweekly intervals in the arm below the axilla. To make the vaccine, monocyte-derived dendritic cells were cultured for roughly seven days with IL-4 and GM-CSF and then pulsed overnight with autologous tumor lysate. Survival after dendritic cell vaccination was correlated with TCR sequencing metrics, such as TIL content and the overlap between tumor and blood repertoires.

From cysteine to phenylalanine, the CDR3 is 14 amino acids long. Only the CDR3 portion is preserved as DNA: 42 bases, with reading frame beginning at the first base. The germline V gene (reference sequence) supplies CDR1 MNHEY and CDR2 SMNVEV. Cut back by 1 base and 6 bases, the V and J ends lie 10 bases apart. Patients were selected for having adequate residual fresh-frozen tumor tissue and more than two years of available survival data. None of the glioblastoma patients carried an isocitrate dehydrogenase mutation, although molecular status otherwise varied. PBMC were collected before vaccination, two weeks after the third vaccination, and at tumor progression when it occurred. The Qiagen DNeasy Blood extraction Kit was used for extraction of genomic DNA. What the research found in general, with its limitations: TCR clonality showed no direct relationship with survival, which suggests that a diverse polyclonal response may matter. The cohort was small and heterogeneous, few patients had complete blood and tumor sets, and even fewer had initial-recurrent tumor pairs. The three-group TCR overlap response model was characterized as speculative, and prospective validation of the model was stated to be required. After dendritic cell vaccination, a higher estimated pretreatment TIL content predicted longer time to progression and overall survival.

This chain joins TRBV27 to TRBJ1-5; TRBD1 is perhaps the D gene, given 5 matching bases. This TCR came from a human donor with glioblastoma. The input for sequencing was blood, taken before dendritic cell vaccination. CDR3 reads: CASSLWGEGQPQHF. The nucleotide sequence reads TGTGCCAGCAGTTTATGGGGGGAGGGTCAGCCCCAGCATTTT.